The next 15 T cell receptor beta chains were all read from a single sample in a study of T cells in Graves' hyperthyroidism and ophthalmopathy. Authors of the study amplified TCR beta CDR3 regions from RNA transcripts. When the TCR CDR3 underwent first-round RT-PCR, the HTBI primer set was used. Using its own MiXCR run on the multiplex PCR reads, TCRdb lists one record per CDR3 protein. The sample yields 75,000 to 100,000 distinct CDR3 sequences, approximately 56% seen once. The source material was blood. These receptors all come from a woman between 35 and 50 years old with Graves' hyperthyroidism.

The genes are TRBV27 and TRBJ1-3; a weak D match, TRBD1 (5 bases). V dropped 4 bases and J dropped 6 bases, with 19 bases sitting between them. The CDR3 consists of 16 residues. Germline V gene sequence: CDR1 MNHEY, CDR2 SMNVEV (reference sequence). This CDR3 is CASSSEGNYGLNTIYF. CDR3 nucleotide sequence: TGTGCCAGCAGTTCGGAGGGGAACTATGGCTTAAACACCATATATTTT.

The chain uses TRBV29-1 and TRBJ1-2, with 7 bases identical to TRBD1. The J segment lost 9 bases and the V segment lost 4 bases, leaving 5 bases of the junction unmatched. The CDR3 contains 11 residues. The V gene's germline CDR1 is SQVTM and CDR2 ANQGSEA. The CDR3, as DNA: TGCAGCGTTGCCGGGACAGAGAGCTACACCTTC. It codes for CSVAGTESYTF. Drawing the rest from reference TRBV29-1 and TRBJ1-2, the complete variable domain is SAVISQKPSRDICQRGTSLTIQCQVDSQVTMMFWYRQQPGQSLTLIATANQGSEATYESGFVIDKFPISRPNLTFSTLTVSNMSPEDSSIYLCSVAGTESYTFGSGTRLTVV.

DNA of the CDR3: TGCAGTGCTACCGATGACAGGGTTGAAAAACTGTTTTTT. This translates into CSATDDRVEKLFF. The V and J genes are TRBV20-1 and TRBJ1-4; 7 nucleotides align to TRBD1. Germline CDR1 and CDR2: DFQATT and SNEGSKA (reference sequence). Trimming at V came to 4 bases and at J to 7 bases, leaving 6 bases not matched to a gene. The CDR3 runs 13 residues.

This clonotype appeared a few times. The chain recombines TRBV6-6 with TRBJ2-5; 13 bases map to TRBD2. V was pared by 6 bases and J by 5 bases, with 9 bases of the junction left unmatched. The CDR3 has 16 residues. The germline V gene has CDR1 MNHNY and CDR2 SVGAGI (reference sequence). In DNA form, the CDR3 reads TGTGCCAGCAGCCACGGACTAGCGGGAGTCAGGGAGACCCAGTACTTC. Protein sequence: CASSHGLAGVRETQYF.

This clonotype was seen repeatedly, ten times or more. The rearrangement links TRBV27 to TRBJ2-5, with D maybe TRBD2 (6 bases). This CDR3 contains 12 residues. Trimming removed 3 bases at V and 5 bases at J, with 7 bases between. Germline-derived CDR1 and CDR2 are MNHEY and SMNVEV (reference sequence). CDR3 residues: CASSFREETQYF. DNA of the CDR3: TGTGCCAGCAGTTTCCGGGAGGAGACCCAGTACTTC.

This clonotype showed up many times. The chain has TRBV5-6 and TRBJ1-2; D is undetermined. CDR3 length: 14 amino acids. CDR1 and CDR2 (germline): SGHDT, YYEEEE. With 0 bases removed from V and 1 base from J, the gap between germline ends came to 7 bases. CDR3 sequence: CASSLVWINYGYTF. CDR3 nucleotide sequence: TGTGCCAGCAGCTTGGTGTGGATTAACTATGGCTACACCTTC.

The V gene is TRBV7-3, the J gene TRBJ1-4; D call uncertain. The V and J ends lost 9 bases and 0 bases respectively, with 11 bases between them. Germline CDR1 reads SGHTA; CDR2 reads FQGTGA. This CDR3 region has 14 residues. CDR3 residues: CARPEETTNEKLFF. The CDR3 DNA reads TGTGCCAGACCGGAGGAGACAACTAATGAAAAACTGTTTTTT.

The chain links TRBV2 to TRBJ1-5; the D is unclear. Germline V gene sequence: CDR1 SNHLY, CDR2 FYNNEI. The CDR3 runs to 15 residues. Trimming left V 2 bases short and J 11 bases short, with 19 bases between. Here the CDR3 reads CASSELWGPQETQHF. CDR3 nucleotides: TGTGCCAGCAGTGAATTGTGGGGTCCCCAAGAGACCCAGCATTTT.

This chain joins TRBV7-2 and TRBJ2-2; D remains unclear. Trimming cost V 6 bases and J 0 bases, with 14 bases left between them. This CDR3 has 16 amino acids. Germline V gene data show CDR1 as SGHTA and CDR2 as FQGNSA. The CDR3 loop is CASSPPDPANTGELFF. CDR3 bases: TGTGCCAGCAGTCCTCCTGATCCCGCGAACACCGGGGAGCTGTTTTTT. The variable domain in full, completed from reference TRBV7-2 and TRBJ2-2, reads GAGVSQSPSNKVTEKGKDVELRCDPISGHTALYWYRQSLGQGLEFLIYFQGNSAPDKSGLPSDRFSAERTGGSVSTLTIQRTQQEDSAVYLCASSPPDPANTGELFFGEGSRLTVL.

This clonotype was seen repeatedly, ten times or more. CDR3 sequence reads: CASRDPITRRQQYF. Here the CDR3 DNA reads TGTGCCAGCAGGGATCCAATTACACGACGGCAGCAGTACTTC. The V call is TRBV6-6, the J call TRBJ2-7; D is unresolved. This CDR3 has 14 amino acids. V was trimmed by 6 bases and J by 8 bases, leaving 20 bases between them. Germline V gene sequence: CDR1 MNHNY, CDR2 SVGAGI (reference sequence).

This clonotype has at least ten counts. This chain joins TRBV9 and TRBJ2-5, with 15 bases that match TRBD2. With 4 bases clipped from V and 7 bases from J, the junction kept 11 bases outside the gene matches. The germline CDR1 and CDR2 sequences are SGDLS and YYNGEE. CDR3 length: 17 residues. The CDR3, as DNA: TGTGCCAGCAGCCCCTGGACTAGCGGGAGGGCGGTGCGGACCCAGTACTTC. Its protein is CASSPWTSGRAVRTQYF.

The chain employs TRBV7-9 and TRBJ1-1, with 7 bases identical to TRBD1. In germline, CDR1 is SEHNR, CDR2 FQNEAQ (reference sequence). Trimming took 5 bases from V and 5 from J; bases not matched to a gene: 8. The CDR3 extends over 14 amino acids. CDR3 protein: CASSLTGQETEAFF. In DNA form, the CDR3 reads TGTGCCAGCAGCCTGACAGGGCAGGAAACTGAAGCTTTCTTT.

The chain has TRBV20-1 and TRBJ2-7; tentatively, D is TRBD1 (6 bases). Trimming took 6 bases from V and 3 from J, leaving 12 bases between them. This CDR3 comprises 12 residues. The germline gives CDR1 DFQATT, CDR2 SNEGSKA (reference sequence). CDR3 residues: CSAGNRDYEQYF. The CDR3 DNA sequence: TGCAGTGCGGGGAACAGGGACTACGAGCAGTACTTC.

This clonotype occurred a few times. The chain carries TRBV7-6 and TRBJ2-5; D gene ambiguous. Germline V gene data show CDR1 as SGHVS and CDR2 as FNYEAQ. V lost 5 bases, J lost 6 bases, and 13 bases lay in between. This CDR3 region has 13 residues. For the CDR3, the DNA is TGTGCCAGCAGCGGTACATCCGGACAGACCCAGTACTTC. Amino acid sequence: CASSGTSGQTQYF.

In this sample, this clonotype turned up a few times. The chain recombines TRBV18 with TRBJ2-7; no clear D. Germline V gene data show CDR1 as KGHSH and CDR2 as LQKENI. The CDR3 is 13 residues long. The ends were cut back, 5 bases at V and 6 bases at J, with 14 bases in the middle. This CDR3 reads CASSSRTGAEQYF. CDR3 DNA: TGTGCCAGCTCATCCAGAACCGGTGCCGAGCAGTACTTC.